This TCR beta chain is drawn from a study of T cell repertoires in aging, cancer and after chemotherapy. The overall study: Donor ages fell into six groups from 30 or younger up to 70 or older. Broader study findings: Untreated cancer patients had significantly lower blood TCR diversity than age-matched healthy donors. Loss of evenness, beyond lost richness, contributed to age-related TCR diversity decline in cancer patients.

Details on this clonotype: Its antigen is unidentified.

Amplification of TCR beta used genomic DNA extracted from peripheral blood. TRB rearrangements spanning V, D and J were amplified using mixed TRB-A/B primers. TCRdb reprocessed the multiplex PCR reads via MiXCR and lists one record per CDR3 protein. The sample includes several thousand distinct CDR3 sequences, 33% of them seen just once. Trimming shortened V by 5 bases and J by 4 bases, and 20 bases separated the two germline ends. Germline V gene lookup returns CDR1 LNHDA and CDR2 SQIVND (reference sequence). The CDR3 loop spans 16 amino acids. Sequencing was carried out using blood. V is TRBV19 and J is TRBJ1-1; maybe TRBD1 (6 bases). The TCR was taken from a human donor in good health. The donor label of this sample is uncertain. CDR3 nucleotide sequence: TGTGCCAGTAGTCCCTCAACAGGGTTGTTCTTCACTGAAGCTTTCTTT. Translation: CASSPSTGLFFTEAFF.